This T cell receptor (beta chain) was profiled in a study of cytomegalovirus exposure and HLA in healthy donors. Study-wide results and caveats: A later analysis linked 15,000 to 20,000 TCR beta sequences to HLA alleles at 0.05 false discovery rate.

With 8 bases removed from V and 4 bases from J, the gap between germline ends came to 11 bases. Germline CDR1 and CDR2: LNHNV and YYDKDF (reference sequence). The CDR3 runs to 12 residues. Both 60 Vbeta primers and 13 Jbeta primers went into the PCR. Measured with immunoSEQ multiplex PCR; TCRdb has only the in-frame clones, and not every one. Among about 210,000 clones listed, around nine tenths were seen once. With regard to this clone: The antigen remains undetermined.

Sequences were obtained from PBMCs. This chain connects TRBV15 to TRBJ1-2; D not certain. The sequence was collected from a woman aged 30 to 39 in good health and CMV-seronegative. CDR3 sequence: CATEGNGYGYTF. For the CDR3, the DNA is TGTGCCACCGAGGGTAATGGCTATGGCTACACCTTC.